This passage covers 9 T cell receptor beta chains from one sample sequenced in a study of shared clonotypes between healthy human individuals. Produced via immunoSEQ multiplex PCR; TCRdb's table is partial and in-frame only. In the table there are about a million clones, approximately 72% of which are singletons. The sample consisted of memory CD4+ T cells sorted from blood. Sample subset: CD45RA-negative fraction. These receptor sequences come from a man between 18 and 35 years old in good health.

The V gene is TRBV2, the J gene TRBJ2-7; maybe TRBD2 (6 bases). CDR3 length: 11 residues. Per the germline V gene, CDR1 is SNHLY and CDR2 is FYNNEI. V was shortened by 6 bases and J by 5 bases, with 8 bases between the two germline ends. This chain's CDR3 is CASSGRDEQYF. The DNA for the CDR3 is TGTGCCAGCAGCGGGAGAGACGAGCAGTACTTC. Looking up the rest from reference TRBV2 and TRBJ2-7 gives the full variable domain: EPEVTQTPSHQVTQMGQEVILRCVPISNHLYFYWYRQILGQKVEFLVSFYNNEISEKSEIFDDQFSVERPDGSNFTLKIRSTKLEDSAMYFCASSGRDEQYFGPGTRLTVT.

As concerns this clone: In the same sample, other DNA sequences code for this CDR3. This chain uses TRBV19 with TRBJ2-5; 8 bases align to TRBD1. The CDR3 spans 13 residues. Germline assignment: CDR1 LNHDA and CDR2 SQIVND (reference sequence). V gave up 5 bases and J gave up 2 bases; unmatched junction bases: 1. The CDR3 sequence is CASSRTGQETQYF. The CDR3 region has the DNA TGTGCCAGTAGTCGGACAGGGCAAGAGACCCAGTACTTC.

The rearrangement joins TRBV4-1 to TRBJ1-1, with D perhaps TRBD1 (6 bases). Trimming removed 4 bases at V and 1 base at J, with 10 bases between. The CDR3 is 14 amino acids. Germline lookup yields CDR1 MGHRA and CDR2 YSYEKL. The CDR3 DNA reads as TGCGCCAGCAGCCTTTCACAGGGGAACACTGAAGCTTTCTTT. Translating it yields CASSLSQGNTEAFF.

This clone was seen only once. V and J are TRBV30 and TRBJ2-4; TRBD1 is a possible D gene (5 bases). The CDR3 is 16 residues long. From germline, CDR1 is GTSNPN and CDR2 SVGIG (reference sequence). Between the trimmed V and J ends, which lost 0 bases and 0 bases, there was a span of 12 bases. The CDR3 nucleotides are TGTGCCTGGAGTGTAGGGGAAGGGCTAGCCAAAAACATTCAGTACTTC. It specifies CAWSVGEGLAKNIQYF.

The chain is built from TRBV2 and TRBJ2-7, with TRBD1 matching 10 bases. Trimming took 8 bases from V and 4 from J; bases not matched to a gene: 17. Germline assignment: CDR1 SNHLY and CDR2 FYNNEI. The CDR3 length is 17 residues. The CDR3 bases are TGTGCCAGCGGGGGGACAGGGGAATACGGAGAGGGATACGAGCAGTACTTC. It codes for CASGGTGEYGEGYEQYF.

V is TRBV29-1 and J is TRBJ2-5; D is unresolved. Judging by the DNA end, TRBJ2-7 fits better; the J call may be wrong. The CDR3 has 14 residues. CDR1 is SQVTM, CDR2 ANQGSEA, per germline. CDR3 loop: CSVEGPASSYEQYF. In nucleotides, the CDR3 is TGCAGCGTTGAAGGGCCGGCGAGCTCCTACGAGCAGTACTTC.

The chain couples TRBV11-2 to TRBJ2-7; D call uncertain. Germline-derived CDR1 and CDR2 are SGHAT and FQNNGV. The V end lost 2 bases, the J end lost 4 bases, and 24 bases lay between the germline ends. The CDR3 is 18 residues long. CDR3 DNA sequence: TGTGCCAGCAGCTTAAGTCTAAATTCCCCCGTATCCATTTACGAGCAGTACTTC. It codes for CASSLSLNSPVSIYEQYF.

As concerns this clone: The same CDR3 is also encoded by other DNA sequences in this sample. The chain has TRBV2 and TRBJ2-5; D unresolved. V dropped 3 bases and J dropped 1 base, with 3 bases sitting between them. Germline V gene lookup returns CDR1 SNHLY and CDR2 FYNNEI. The CDR3 is 12 amino acids. The CDR3 region has the DNA TGTGCCAGCAGTGATCCCCAAGAGACCCAGTACTTC. Amino acids: CASSDPQETQYF.

CDR3 amino acids: CATSRTSAKKLFF. The CDR3 coding sequence is TGTGCCACCAGCAGAACCTCAGCGAAAAAACTGTTTTTT. The chain links TRBV15 to TRBJ1-4; D ambiguous. CDR3 length equals 13 residues. Germline V CDR1 and CDR2: LNHNV, YYDKDF (reference sequence). The V end lost 2 bases, the J end lost 9 bases, and 10 bases lay between the germline ends.